A selection of T cell receptor beta chains follows, all from one sample in a study of blood T cell repertoires in COVID-19. Produced via immunoSEQ multiplex PCR; TCRdb's table is partial and in-frame only. The sample contains over 70,000 clones, about 80% of which appear only once. Sequenced material: peripheral blood. The source of these receptors is a man aged 25 to 40 with COVID-19, enrolled during active disease. CDR3s include the opening cysteine and the closing phenylalanine or tryptophan. The order of the fields is V gene, clone size, J gene, D gene, CDR3 protein, CDR3 DNA. A D gene is named only where the DNA matches it firmly. Clone size appears in some rows only: once, few, many, or a class for an expanded clone.

V: TRBV28; size: .; J: TRBJ1-1; D: .; CDR3: CASSNLGDSHEAFF; DNA: TGTGCCAGCAGTAACTTAGGGGACTCTCATGAAGCTTTCTTT
V: TRBV2; size: .; J: TRBJ2-5; D: .; CDR3: CASSDKAPPGETQYF; DNA: TGTGCCAGCAGTGATAAGGCGCCCCCCGGGGAGACCCAGTACTTC
V: TRBV9; size: .; J: TRBJ2-1; D: TRBD2; CDR3: CASSDSGIGYNEQFF; DNA: TGTGCCAGCAGCGATAGCGGGATTGGTTACAATGAGCAGTTCTTC
V: TRBV28; size: few; J: TRBJ2-7; D: .; CDR3: CASSLEGSYEQYF; DNA: TGTGCCAGCAGTTTAGAGGGCTCCTACGAGCAGTACTTC
V: TRBV30; size: .; J: TRBJ2-3; D: TRBD2; CDR3: CAWLLANTDTQYF; DNA: TGTGCCTGGTTACTAGCGAACACAGATACGCAGTATTTT
V: TRBV7-8; size: .; J: TRBJ1-2; D: TRBD1; CDR3: CASSLEDRVFKGYTF; DNA: TGTGCCAGCAGCTTAGAAGACAGGGTCTTCAAAGGCTACACCTTC
V: TRBV9; size: .; J: TRBJ2-1; D: TRBD2; CDR3: CASSRTSGSYEQFF; DNA: TGTGCCAGCAGCCGGACTAGCGGGAGCTATGAGCAGTTCTTC
V: TRBV6-6; size: .; J: TRBJ2-1; D: .; CDR3: CASTSDSNEQFF; DNA: TGTGCCAGCACCTCCGACTCCAATGAGCAGTTCTTC
V: TRBV9; size: .; J: TRBJ2-4; D: TRBD2; CDR3: CASSGGTSGRAFQYF; DNA: TGTGCCAGCAGCGGCGGGACTAGCGGGAGGGCCTTTCAGTACTTC
V: TRBV5-1; size: .; J: TRBJ2-2; D: .; CDR3: CASSPGPGGDTGELFF; DNA: TGCGCCAGCAGCCCTGGTCCCGGCGGAGACACCGGGGAGCTGTTTTTT
V: TRBV19; size: few; J: TRBJ1-5; D: .; CDR3: CASSITTRLSNQPQHF; DNA: TGTGCCAGTAGTATAACAACGAGACTTAGCAATCAGCCCCAGCATTTT
V: TRBV28; size: .; J: TRBJ2-1; D: TRBD2; CDR3: CASSLYLAGASSYNEQFF; DNA: TGTGCCAGCAGTTTATACCTAGCGGGCGCTAGCTCCTACAATGAGCAGTTCTTC
V: TRBV5-8; size: .; J: TRBJ1-1; D: .; CDR3: CASKRQQNTEAFF; DNA: TGTGCCAGCAAGAGACAACAAAACACTGAAGCTTTCTTT
V: TRBV27; size: .; J: TRBJ1-5; D: .; CDR3: CASSLRQSNQPQHF; DNA: TGTGCCAGCAGTTTACGACAGAGCAATCAGCCCCAGCATTTT
V: TRBV6-5; size: .; J: TRBJ1-6; D: .; CDR3: CATLEYGSPLHF; DNA: TGTGCCACCCTAGAGTATGGCTCACCCCTCCACTTT
V: TRBV27; size: .; J: TRBJ1-1; D: TRBD1; CDR3: CASSTLGQGTEAFF; DNA: TGTGCCAGCAGTACGCTAGGACAGGGCACTGAAGCTTTCTTT
V: TRBV6-5; size: .; J: TRBJ1-4; D: .; CDR3: CASGHEKLFF; DNA: TGTGCCAGTGGCCATGAAAAACTGTTTTTT
V: TRBV7-2; size: .; J: TRBJ2-7; D: TRBD2; CDR3: CASSLGTSGFYEQYF; DNA: TGTGCCAGCAGCTTAGGGACTAGCGGGTTCTACGAGCAGTACTTC
V: TRBV6-2/TRBV6-3; size: many; J: TRBJ2-2; D: .; CDR3: CASSSEAPTGELFF; DNA: TGTGCCAGCAGTTCTGAAGCCCCCACCGGGGAGCTGTTTTTT
V: TRBV4-1; size: .; J: TRBJ1-2; D: .; CDR3: CASSQEAAGASYGYTF; DNA: TGCGCCAGCAGCCAAGAGGCGGCAGGGGCTAGCTATGGCTACACCTTC
V: TRBV19; size: .; J: TRBJ1-6; D: .; CDR3: CASSIILRSPNSPLHF; DNA: TGTGCCAGTAGTATCATACTCCGGTCACCAAATTCACCCCTCCACTTT
V: TRBV7-9; size: .; J: TRBJ2-5; D: TRBD1; CDR3: CASSATGAAETQYF; DNA: TGTGCCAGCAGCGCAACAGGGGCTGCGGAGACCCAGTACTTC